One T cell receptor (beta chain) is described in this entry. This clonotype came up many times. There is no known antigen for this receptor. No much larger clone is present one base from it, and per-base qualities are unavailable. The data belong to a study of human T cells and chemical hapten exposure (dated by TCRdb to the early 2020s). Regarding the research as a whole: For sensitization, 2% DPC in acetone was applied to an approximately 2 cm by approximately 2 cm area of upper inner arm skin. Blood samples were taken from patients before sensitization (week 0) and at 2, 6 and about 24 weeks after DPC sensitization. Libraries were pooled for sequencing, and variation in per-sample TCR yields was attributed mainly to small differences in library volumes within the pool. Alopecia areata with under or over 50% scalp involvement, alopecia totalis and alopecia universalis were represented in the patient cohort, which was mostly female. In alopecia patients, the study followed how the peripheral blood TCR repertoire changed in vivo over primary and secondary sensitization to diphenylcyclopropenone (DPC), a hapten. Throughout the approximately 26-week study period, patients were also given weekly therapeutic DPC doses on the scalp. Patch tests used Finn chambers with 0.01% DPC on the upper back, scored after 6 days by International Contact Dermatitis Research Group standards. Blood for TCR sequencing was provided by twenty-nine alopecia patients at one to four time points (pre-sensitization, 2, 6 and 24 weeks).

On the study overall, not on this receptor specifically: Patch test score correlated positively with the number of PT1 expanded TCRs, reaching significance at thresholds 8, 16 and 32 but not at 4. DPC sensitization did not change how many TCRs were above 1 in 1000 frequency, and no evidence was found of alterations in global repertoire structure. After repeated subsampling, the strength of the expansion versus patch-test correlation and the threshold at which it became significant changed. Expanded TCRs formed significantly more large CDR3 similarity clusters than pre-sensitization or healthy control sets, consistent with antigen-driven responses. Because every patient had alopecia, a presumed autoimmune disease, the patients' immune response might differ from that of healthy individuals.

V is shortened by 0 bases, J by 3 bases, and the region joining them spans 18 bases. CDR3 length: 17 amino acids, cysteine to phenylalanine. The retained sequence is limited to the CDR3, 51 bases, with the frame set at the first base. CDR1 MNHEY and CDR2 SVGEGT were looked up in the germline V gene. Preparation of the library involved RACE. Reads for this sample came from a NextSeq 500. Library preparation attached unique molecular identifiers to individual cDNA molecules for quantitative, reproducible TCR counting. For every blood RNA sample, sequencing covered both the TCR alpha and TCR beta chains. Turning to the authors' computational methods: The median number of TCRs per sample was around 100,000, ranging from 23,224 to 690,600. The Decombinator software suite was used to annotate V, J and CDR3 in the TCR reads. For PS versus PT1 abundance plots, all samples were subsampled to the same number of TCRs (28,000). Expanded TCRs were defined as absent before sensitization and observed at least eight times at the 2-week time point. Starting from the raw public reads, TCRdb applied fastp trimming at Q25, assembled clones with MiXCR and retained in-frame beta chains. Records with the same CDR3 protein are collapsed into one entry carrying the most frequent genes and DNA. The V and J calls follow TCRdb's processing rather than the paper's. For this sample there are approximately 69,000 distinct CDR3 sequences; 10% appear just once. The ten top clones hold about 6.9% of the sample.

Per the publication, the time point label means: patch test 2, 6 weeks after DPC sensitization. What the treatment or condition label conveys for this sample: therapeutic diphenylcyclopropenone sensitization with weekly scalp DPC. Blood at each patch-test visit was drawn before the patch test was applied. To be eligible, patients had to be aged 18 to 70, diagnosed with alopecia and judged suitable for DPC therapy, while pregnant patients were excluded. Unfractionated whole blood was collected in Tempus Blood RNA tubes, and total RNA was extracted from that blood. This chain is built from TRBV6-2 or TRBV6-3 and TRBJ2-7; the D gene is possibly TRBD2, with 6 bases matching. This TCR derives from a woman in her fifties or sixties with alopecia areata. Some clones in this sample may be carry-over from other donors' samples. The sample here was whole blood, taken in connection with sensitization to the hapten diphenylcyclopropenone (DPC). CDR3 loop: CASSYSKSGTRRYEQYF. The DNA sequence follows: TGTGCCAGCAGTTACTCGAAATCCGGGACTCGCCGCTACGAGCAGTACTTC.